The 17 T cell receptor beta chains below come from one sample, sequenced in a study of cytomegalovirus exposure and HLA in healthy donors. Amplification used 60 Vbeta primers and 13 Jbeta primers. Assay: immunoSEQ multiplex PCR; the TCRdb copy retains only in-frame clones and omits some. The table shows roughly 120,000 clones, with over 65% occurring only once. The source material was PBMCs. The receptors shown here come from a woman aged 40 to 50 in good health and CMV-seropositive.

This clone was seen a few times. Different DNA sequences within this sample yield the same CDR3. The chain carries TRBV29-1 and TRBJ1-2; the D gene is possibly TRBD1 (5 bases). The CDR3 extends over 12 amino acids. Trimming pared 5 bases from V and 1 base from J, leaving 8 bases between. CDR1 SQVTM and CDR2 ANQGSEA come from the germline V gene. CDR3 sequence (DNA): TGCAGCGTTACGGGGGGTAACTATGGCTACACCTTC. Residues: CSVTGGNYGYTF. The complete variable domain, with remaining parts taken from reference TRBV29-1 and TRBJ1-2, reads SAVISQKPSRDICQRGTSLTIQCQVDSQVTMMFWYRQQPGQSLTLIATANQGSEATYESGFVIDKFPISRPNLTFSTLTVSNMSPEDSSIYLCSVTGGNYGYTFGSGTRLTVV.

This clone appeared once. V usage is TRBV7-8 and J usage is TRBJ1-5, with TRBD1 matching 7 bases. This CDR3 is 15 amino acids long. Germline loops: CDR1 SGHVS, CDR2 FQNEAQ. The ends lost 7 bases at V and 0 bases at J; junction bases unmatched: 6. CDR3 coding DNA: TGTGCCAGCACCCCGACAGGGTATAGCAATCAGCCCCAGCATTTT. As protein: CASTPTGYSNQPQHF.

This clone was counted only a few times. The chain couples TRBV19 to TRBJ2-3, with a possible D match to TRBD2 (6 bases). The CDR3 extends over 15 amino acids. The V gene lost 4 bases and the J gene lost 6 bases, with 17 bases spanning the gap. The germline gives CDR1 LNHDA, CDR2 SQIVND (reference sequence). This chain's CDR3 is CASSTGTVLTDTQYF. In DNA, the CDR3 is TGTGCCAGTAGTACCGGGACTGTACTCACCGATACGCAGTATTTT.

The chain uses TRBV10-3 and TRBJ1-4, with a weak D call TRBD1 (6 bases). The CDR3 extends over 16 amino acids. V was trimmed by 2 bases and J by 7 bases, leaving 17 bases between them. The germline gives CDR1 ENHRY, CDR2 SYGVKD. The CDR3 sequence is CAISEPSGRGGEKLFF. In DNA form, the CDR3 reads TGTGCCATCAGTGAGCCATCAGGCAGAGGGGGTGAAAAACTGTTTTTT.

The CDR3 DNA reads TGTGCCTGGAGCCTTATCTCGTACGAGCAGTACTTC. This gives the protein CAWSLISYEQYF. The chain employs TRBV30 and TRBJ2-5; D not certain. The last part of the DNA fits TRBJ2-7 better; the J call may be wrong. CDR3 length: 12 amino acids. Germline V gene sequence: CDR1 GTSNPN, CDR2 SVGIG (reference sequence).

This clone appeared a single time. The V and J genes are TRBV25-1 and TRBJ1-2; perhaps TRBD1 as D (5 bases). The germline V and J ends were trimmed by 2 bases and 8 bases, with 15 bases remaining between them. Germline CDR1 and CDR2: MGHDK and SYGVNS. There are 14 residues in the CDR3. The CDR3 DNA reads TGTGCCAGCAGTGAACCGGGGGTCAGAGGAGGCTACACCTTC. Translating it yields CASSEPGVRGGYTF.

This rearrangement joins TRBV5-1 to TRBJ2-3, with D possibly matching TRBD1 (6 bases). This CDR3 is 17 amino acids long. Germline V gene lookup returns CDR1 SGHRS and CDR2 YFSETQ. V gave up 0 bases and J gave up 5 bases, with 19 bases separating them. CDR3 loop: CASSLVQSGVSGDTQYF. CDR3 nucleotide sequence: TGCGCCAGCAGCTTGGTCCAATCAGGGGTGTCAGGAGATACGCAGTATTTT.

This chain uses TRBV5-6 with TRBJ1-6; D remains unclear. The length of the CDR3 is 14 residues. Germline lookup yields CDR1 SGHDT and CDR2 YYEEEE. The germline V and J ends were trimmed by 2 bases and 2 bases, with 5 bases remaining between them. The CDR3 loop reads CASSFNTYNSPLHF. The CDR3 nucleotides read TGTGCCAGCAGCTTTAACACCTATAATTCACCCCTCCACTTT.

This sequence joins TRBV2 and TRBJ2-7; 9 bases map to TRBD1. The trim removed 8 bases at V and 5 bases at J, leaving 4 bases unmatched. The CDR3 has 12 residues. CDR1 and CDR2 (germline): SNHLY, FYNNEI. CDR3 in DNA: TGTGCCAGCCACAGGGGGCGGGACGAGCAGTACTTC. Translated: CASHRGRDEQYF.

The chain employs TRBV5-1 and TRBJ2-3; a possible D gene is TRBD1 (6 bases). Germline CDR1 and CDR2: SGHRS and YFSETQ. V was clipped by 4 bases and J by 1 base, with 19 bases between them. The CDR3 sequence is 17 residues long. The CDR3 protein is CASSQRTDTTGTDTQYF. The DNA of the CDR3 is TGCGCCAGCAGCCAACGGACAGACACGACTGGCACAGATACGCAGTATTTT.

In this sample, this clone turned up once. The chain uses TRBV5-4 and TRBJ1-3, with D uncertain. CDR1 and CDR2 from the germline V gene are SGHNT and YYREEE (reference sequence). The CDR3 covers 15 residues. Trimming cost V 3 bases and J 0 bases, with 10 bases left between them. CDR3 in amino acids: CASSSDLISGNTIYF. CDR3 DNA: TGTGCCAGCAGCTCGGACTTGATCTCTGGAAACACCATATATTTT. Supplemented by reference TRBV5-4 and TRBJ1-3, the full variable domain reads ETGVTQSPTHLIKTRGQQVTLRCSSQSGHNTVSWYQQALGQGPQFIFQYYREEENGRGNFPPRFSGLQFPNYSSELNVNALELDDSALYLCASSSDLISGNTIYFGEGSWLTVV.

In this sample, this clone turned up a few times. CDR3 sequence reads: CASSPLLRTQYF. The CDR3 coding sequence is TGTGCCAGCAGCCCCCTCTTGCGTACGCAGTATTTT. The chain is built from TRBV7-9 and TRBJ2-3; D gene uncertain. Looked up from germline, CDR1 is SEHNR and CDR2 is FQNEAQ (reference sequence). The CDR3 extends over 12 amino acids. V was trimmed by 5 bases and J by 8 bases, leaving 11 bases between them.

V usage is TRBV29-1 and J usage is TRBJ2-2; TRBD2 aligns across 10 bases. This CDR3 is 17 amino acids long. Germline V CDR1 and CDR2: SQVTM, ANQGSEA. The V gene end was trimmed by 0 bases and the J gene end by 4 bases; junction bases not matched to a gene: 8. For the CDR3, the DNA is TGCAGCGTTGAAGAACGCCGAGCGGGAGGGTCCACCGGGGAGCTGTTTTTT. It yields the protein CSVEERRAGGSTGELFF.

The chain joins TRBV6-1 to TRBJ2-1; TRBD2 matches 11 bases. The junction had 8 bases not matched to a gene; V was cut back by 7 bases and J by 9 bases. CDR1 MNHNS and CDR2 SASEGT come from the germline V gene. There are 14 residues in the CDR3. The CDR3 DNA is TGTGCCAGCAAATCGGGACTAGCGGCAGCTGAGCAGTTCTTC. Amino acid sequence: CASKSGLAAAEQFF.

This rearrangement joins TRBV9 to TRBJ1-4; D perhaps matches TRBD1 (6 bases). The CDR3 runs 15 residues. V dropped 0 bases and J dropped 6 bases, with 12 bases sitting between them. CDR1 and CDR2 from the germline V gene are SGDLS and YYNGEE. The CDR3 loop reads CASSVADSLYEKLFF. CDR3 bases: TGTGCCAGCAGCGTAGCGGACAGTCTTTATGAAAAACTGTTTTTT.

This clone was seen once. V usage is TRBV11-3 and J usage is TRBJ2-7, with D perhaps matching TRBD2 (6 bases). V was trimmed by 0 bases and J by 0 bases, leaving 9 bases between them. CDR1 is SGHNT and CDR2 is YENEEA in the germline V gene. There are 15 residues in the CDR3. CDR3 DNA sequence: TGTGCCAGCAGCTTAGAGGGGGGACCCTCCTACGAGCAGTACTTC. Amino acids: CASSLEGGPSYEQYF.

CDR3 bases: TGTGCCACGGGGGGGGACAGAACTAACTATGGCTACACCTTC. Translation: CATGGDRTNYGYTF. The chain couples TRBV10-3 to TRBJ1-2; TRBD1 matches at 7 bases. V lost 10 bases and J lost 0; bases outside the gene matches: 8. CDR3 length: 14 residues. Germline CDR1 and CDR2: ENHRY and SYGVKD.